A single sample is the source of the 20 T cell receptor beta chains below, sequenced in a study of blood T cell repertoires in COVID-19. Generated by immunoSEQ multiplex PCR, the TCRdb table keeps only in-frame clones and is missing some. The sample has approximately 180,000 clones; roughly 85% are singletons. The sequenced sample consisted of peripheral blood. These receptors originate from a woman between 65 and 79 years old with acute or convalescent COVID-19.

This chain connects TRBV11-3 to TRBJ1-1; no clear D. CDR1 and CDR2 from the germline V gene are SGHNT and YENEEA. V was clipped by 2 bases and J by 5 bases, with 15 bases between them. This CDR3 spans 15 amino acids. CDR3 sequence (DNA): TGTGCCAGCAGCTTAAGCCGGGGAGGATCGACTGAAGCTTTCTTT. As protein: CASSLSRGGSTEAFF.

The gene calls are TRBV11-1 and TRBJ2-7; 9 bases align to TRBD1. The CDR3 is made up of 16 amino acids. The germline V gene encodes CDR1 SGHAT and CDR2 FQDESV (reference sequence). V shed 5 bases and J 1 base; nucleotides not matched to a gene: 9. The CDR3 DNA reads TGTGCCAGCAGCGCACGGGGACAGGGCTTTTCCTACGAGCAGTACTTC. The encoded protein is CASSARGQGFSYEQYF.

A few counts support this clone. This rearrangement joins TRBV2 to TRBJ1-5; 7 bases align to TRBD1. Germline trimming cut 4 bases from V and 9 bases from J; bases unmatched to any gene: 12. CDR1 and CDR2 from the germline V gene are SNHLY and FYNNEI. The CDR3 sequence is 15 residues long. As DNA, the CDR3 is TGTGCCAGCAGTGGTGACAGGGCCATGGTACGGCCCCAGCATTTT. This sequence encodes CASSGDRAMVRPQHF.

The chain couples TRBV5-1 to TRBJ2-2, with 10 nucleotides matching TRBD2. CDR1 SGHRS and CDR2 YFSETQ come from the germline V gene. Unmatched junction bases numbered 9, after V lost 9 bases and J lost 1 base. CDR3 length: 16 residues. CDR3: CATSTLAGGNTGELFF. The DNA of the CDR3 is TGCGCCACCTCTACATTAGCGGGAGGGAACACCGGGGAGCTGTTTTTT.

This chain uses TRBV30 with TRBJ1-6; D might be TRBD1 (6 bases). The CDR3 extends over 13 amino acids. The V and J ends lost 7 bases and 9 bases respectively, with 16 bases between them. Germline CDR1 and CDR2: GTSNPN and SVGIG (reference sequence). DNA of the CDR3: TGTGCCTTATCGAGGACAGTTGGTTCACCCCTCCACTTT. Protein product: CALSRTVGSPLHF.

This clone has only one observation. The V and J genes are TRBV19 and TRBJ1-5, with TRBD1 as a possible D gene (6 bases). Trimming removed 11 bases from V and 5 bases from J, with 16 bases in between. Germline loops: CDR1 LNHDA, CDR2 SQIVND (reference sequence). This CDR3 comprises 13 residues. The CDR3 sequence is CASHRGADQPQHF. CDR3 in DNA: TGTGCCTCCCATCGGGGGGCGGATCAGCCCCAGCATTTT. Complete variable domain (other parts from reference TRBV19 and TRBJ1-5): DGGITQSPKYLFRKEGQNVTLSCEQNLNHDAMYWYRQDPGQGLRLIYYSQIVNDFQKGDIAEGYSVSREKKESFPLTVTSAQKNPTAFYLCASHRGADQPQHFGDGTRLSIL.

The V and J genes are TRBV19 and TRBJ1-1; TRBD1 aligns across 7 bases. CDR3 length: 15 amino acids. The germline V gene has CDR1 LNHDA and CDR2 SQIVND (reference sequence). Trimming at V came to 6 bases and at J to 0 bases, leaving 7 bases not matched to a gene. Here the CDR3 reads CASRPGQRLNTEAFF. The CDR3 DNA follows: TGTGCCAGTAGACCGGGACAGCGACTGAACACTGAAGCTTTCTTT.

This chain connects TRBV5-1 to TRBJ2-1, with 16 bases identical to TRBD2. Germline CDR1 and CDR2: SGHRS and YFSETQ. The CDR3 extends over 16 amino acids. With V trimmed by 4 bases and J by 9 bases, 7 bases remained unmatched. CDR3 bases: TGCGCCAGCAGCGTACTGGGACTAGCGGGAGGGGGTGAGCAGTTCTTC. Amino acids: CASSVLGLAGGGEQFF. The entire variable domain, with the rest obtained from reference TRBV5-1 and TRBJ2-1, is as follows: KAGVTQTPRYLIKTRGQQVTLSCSPISGHRSVSWYQQTPGQGLQFLFEYFSETQRNKGNFPGRFSGRQFSNSRSEMNVSTLELGDSALYLCASSVLGLAGGGEQFFGPGTRLTVL.

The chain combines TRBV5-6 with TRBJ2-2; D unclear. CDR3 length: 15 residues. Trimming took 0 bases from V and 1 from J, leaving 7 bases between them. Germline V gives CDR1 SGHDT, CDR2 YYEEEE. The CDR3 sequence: CASSLVYKNTGELFF. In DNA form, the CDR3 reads TGTGCCAGCAGCTTGGTATATAAGAACACCGGGGAGCTGTTTTTT.

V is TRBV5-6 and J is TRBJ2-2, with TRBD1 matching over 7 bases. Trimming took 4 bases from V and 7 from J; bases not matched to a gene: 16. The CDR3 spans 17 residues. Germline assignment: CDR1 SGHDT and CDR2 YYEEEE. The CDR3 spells CASSPLTGSLIGGELFF. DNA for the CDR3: TGTGCCAGCAGCCCGTTGACAGGGTCCCTTATTGGCGGGGAGCTGTTTTTT. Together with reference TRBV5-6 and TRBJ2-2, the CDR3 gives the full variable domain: DAGVTQSPTHLIKTRGQQVTLRCSPKSGHDTVSWYQQALGQGPQFIFQYYEEEERQRGNFPDRFSGHQFPNYSSELNVNALLLGDSALYLCASSPLTGSLIGGELFFGEGSRLTVL.

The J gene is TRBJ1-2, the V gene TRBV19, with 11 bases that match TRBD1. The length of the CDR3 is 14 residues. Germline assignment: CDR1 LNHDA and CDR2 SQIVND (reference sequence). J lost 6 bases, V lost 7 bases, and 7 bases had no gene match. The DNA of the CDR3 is TGTGCCAGTAAGGGACAGGGGGATTACCATGGCTACACCTTC. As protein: CASKGQGDYHGYTF.

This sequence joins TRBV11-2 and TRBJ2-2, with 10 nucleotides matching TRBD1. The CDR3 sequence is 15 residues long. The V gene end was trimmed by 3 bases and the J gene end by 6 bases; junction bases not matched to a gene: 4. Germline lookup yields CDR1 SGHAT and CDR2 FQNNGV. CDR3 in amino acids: CASSLGQGFAGELFF. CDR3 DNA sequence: TGTGCCAGCAGCTTGGGACAGGGGTTTGCCGGGGAGCTGTTTTTT.

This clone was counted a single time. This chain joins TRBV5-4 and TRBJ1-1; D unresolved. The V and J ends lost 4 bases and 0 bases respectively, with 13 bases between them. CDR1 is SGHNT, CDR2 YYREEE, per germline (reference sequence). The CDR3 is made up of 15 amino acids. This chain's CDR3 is CASSPTRKMNTEAFF. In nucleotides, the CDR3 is TGTGCCAGCAGCCCCACCAGAAAGATGAACACTGAAGCTTTCTTT.

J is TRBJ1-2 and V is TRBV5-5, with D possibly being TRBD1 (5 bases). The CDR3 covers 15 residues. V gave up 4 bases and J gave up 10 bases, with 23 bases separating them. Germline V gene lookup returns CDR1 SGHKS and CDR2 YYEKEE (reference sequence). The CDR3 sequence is CASSPDPGLSVLYTF. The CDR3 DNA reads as TGTGCCAGCAGCCCGGACCCGGGACTATCGGTCCTCTACACCTTC.

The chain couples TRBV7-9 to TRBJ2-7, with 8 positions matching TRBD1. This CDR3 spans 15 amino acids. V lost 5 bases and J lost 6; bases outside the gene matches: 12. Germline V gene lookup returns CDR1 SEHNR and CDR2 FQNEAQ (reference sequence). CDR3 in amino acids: CASSRGAGGWFEQYF. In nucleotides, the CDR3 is TGTGCCAGCAGCCGCGGGGCAGGGGGCTGGTTCGAGCAGTACTTC.

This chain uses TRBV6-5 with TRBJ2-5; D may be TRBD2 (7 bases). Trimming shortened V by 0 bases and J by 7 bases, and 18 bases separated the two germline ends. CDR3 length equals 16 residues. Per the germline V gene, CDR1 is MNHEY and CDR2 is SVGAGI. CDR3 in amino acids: CASSYSRLGGAWTQYF. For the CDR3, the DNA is TGTGCCAGCAGTTACTCGAGGTTAGGGGGGGCGTGGACCCAGTACTTC.

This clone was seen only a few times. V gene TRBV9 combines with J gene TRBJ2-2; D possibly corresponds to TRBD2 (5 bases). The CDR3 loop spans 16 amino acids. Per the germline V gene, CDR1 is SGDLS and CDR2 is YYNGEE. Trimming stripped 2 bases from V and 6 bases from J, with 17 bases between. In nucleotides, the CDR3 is TGTGCCAGCAGCGTGGGTGCTTTGCTAGCCGCCGGGGAGCTGTTTTTT. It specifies CASSVGALLAAGELFF.

The CDR3 is CASSQDLTGGNTQYF. CDR3 nucleotides: TGTGCCAGCAGCCAAGATTTGACGGGAGGGAATACGCAGTATTTT. The genes are TRBV3-1 (or the pseudogene TRBV3-2) and TRBJ2-3; TRBD2 matches 8 bases. CDR1 and CDR2 (germline): LGHDT, YNNKEL (reference sequence). The CDR3 has 15 amino acids. J gave up 7 bases and V 0 bases, and 6 bases lay outside the gene matches.

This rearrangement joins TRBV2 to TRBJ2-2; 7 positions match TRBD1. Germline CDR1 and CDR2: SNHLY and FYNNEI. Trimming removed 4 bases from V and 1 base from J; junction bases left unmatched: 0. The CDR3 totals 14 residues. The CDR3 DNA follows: TGTGCCAGCAGTGGACAGGGGAACACCGGGGAGCTGTTTTTT. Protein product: CASSGQGNTGELFF.

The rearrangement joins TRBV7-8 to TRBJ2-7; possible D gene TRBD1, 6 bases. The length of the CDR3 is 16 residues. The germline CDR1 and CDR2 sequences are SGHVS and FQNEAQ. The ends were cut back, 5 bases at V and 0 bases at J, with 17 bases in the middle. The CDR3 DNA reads TGTGCCAGCAGCACAAACCAAGGGGGAAGCTCCTACGAGCAGTACTTC. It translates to CASSTNQGGSSYEQYF.